Sequencing of this T cell receptor beta chain was carried out in a study of blood T cell repertoires in COVID-19 (dated by TCRdb to about 2020). General notes on the study: Collaborator samples came from the United States, Italy and Spain and covered acute and convalescent phases of COVID-19. The prospective study material was composed of cDNA or gDNA derived from T cells, B-cell-depleted T cells, or PBMCs. Deeply sampled blood TCRbeta repertoires from subjects exposed to, actively infected with, or recovered from COVID-19 were included in the dataset. The repertoires were released in a freely available public database meant as a resource for research on the immune response to SARS-CoV-2. Samples came from the ongoing ImmuneRACE study (first 160 participants) plus 1,254 subjects from 6 global collaborators. A de-identified subject ID, COVID-19 status, age in years and sex were almost always included in the sample metadata. Where HLA class I and class II types were available, the types were taken from metadata supplied by the sample provider, not from assay-based typing.

Samples from volunteer blood donors who had recovered from COVID-19 were contributed by a second Seattle source. Each collaborating institution followed its own protocols to collect whole blood in K2EDTA tubes. For TCRbeta analysis, collaborator samples were shipped as frozen whole blood, as isolated PBMCs, or as DNA extracted from either sample type. Details on this clone: Its antigen remains unidentified. Base-call qualities are not available, and no considerably larger clone is one nucleotide away.

The research as a whole found: The quantity of clinical and demographic metadata differed by source and by participant and was supplied without curation.

From its cysteine to its phenylalanine, the CDR3 spans 14 amino acids. Of the read, only the CDR3 DNA is kept; its 42 bases are in frame from base 1. At the junction V is shortened by 1 base and J by 3 bases, with 10 bases in between. From the germline V gene (reference sequence), CDR1 is LNHDA and CDR2 is SQIVND. TCRbeta CDR3 regions were amplified from genomic DNA using the immunoSEQ Assay, a bias-controlled multiplex PCR. Regarding the original processing steps: Within the assay, amplification of reference gene primers was used to estimate how many nucleated cells each sample contained. To quantify the absolute abundance of each unique TCRbeta CDR3 rearrangement, sequence reads were collapsed and filtered. For each sample, productive Simpson clonality was calculated as the square root of Simpson's diversity index across productive rearrangements. TCRdb retrieved this table from immuneACCESS and kept in-frame rearrangements only. Not all clones are present; in checked studies, unresolved V genes account for under half, and no reason is known for the remainder. Clone size and V and J calls were adopted from that table, with D and trimming inferred from the DNA. The sample profile shows 240,000 or so clones; around 90% of them were found once. Clones ranked in the top ten supply about 0.99% of the sample.

The sample consisted of peripheral blood. The sequence links TRBV19 to TRBJ2-7, and perhaps TRBD2 as D gene, on 5 matching bases. This receptor was identified in a woman aged 40-49 years who had recovered from COVID-19. At the DNA level, the sequence is TGTGCCAGTAGTATAGGTACTAGGGACTACGAGCAGTACTTC. Its protein is CASSIGTRDYEQYF.